This TCR beta chain was obtained from a study of blood T cell repertoires in COVID-19. The wider study: There were acute and convalescent COVID-19 samples, and they came from the United States, Italy and Spain. PBMCs, B-cell-depleted T cells, or T cells were the source of the cDNA or gDNA that made up the material.

Authors' methods: Reference gene primer amplification in the assay estimated nucleated cell counts. Only in-frame clones appear in the TCRdb table, and some are missing; sequencing was by immunoSEQ multiplex PCR. V and J calls and clone size are as listed in that table; D and trimming were resolved from the DNA. Here the sample spans some 110,000 clones, roughly 77% being singletons. The CDR3 is 14 amino acids. Germline V gene lookup returns CDR1 SGHRS and CDR2 YFSETQ. V was cut by 7 bases and J by 9 bases, with 23 bases left in between. The chain employs TRBV5-1 and TRBJ2-7; weak D call: TRBD2 (6 bases). This receptor was identified in a man aged 60 to 75 with active or convalescent COVID-19. What was sequenced was peripheral blood. CDR3 sequence: CASQQDGGVELQYF. CDR3 DNA sequence: TGCGCCAGCCAGCAGGATGGCGGGGTAGAGCTGCAGTACTTC.